One sample yielded the 30 T cell receptor beta chains listed below, sequenced in a study of human T cells and chemical hapten exposure. Time point defined: patch test 1, 2 weeks after DPC sensitization. Noted treatment: therapeutic diphenylcyclopropenone sensitization with weekly scalp DPC. Unfractionated whole blood served as the source for total RNA extraction. TCRdb reprocessed the RACE reads via MiXCR and lists one record per CDR3 protein. The table records roughly 50,000 distinct CDR3 sequences, 11% of them present only once. The starting material was whole blood, obtained in connection with sensitization to the hapten diphenylcyclopropenone (DPC). These receptors originate from a woman in her 40s with alopecia areata. Some clones in this sample may be carry-over from other donors' samples.

This clonotype was seen ten or more times. The chain uses TRBV7-9 and TRBJ2-2; no reliable D call. The CDR3 loop spans 12 amino acids. V was cut by 4 bases and J by 7 bases, with 7 bases left in between. The germline gives CDR1 SEHNR, CDR2 FQNEAQ (reference sequence). CDR3 sequence reads: CASSWQGGELFF. The CDR3 coding sequence is TGTGCCAGCAGCTGGCAAGGCGGGGAGCTGTTTTTT.

This clonotype occurred many times. The V and J genes are TRBV7-9 and TRBJ1-1; 7 positions match TRBD1. The V segment lost 5 bases and the J segment 0 bases; nucleotides outside the gene matches: 12. Germline CDR1 and CDR2: SEHNR and FQNEAQ (reference sequence). The CDR3 has 17 residues. CDR3 amino acids: CASSKSLGQTLNTEAFF. DNA of the CDR3: TGTGCCAGCAGCAAAAGCCTGGGACAGACTCTGAACACTGAAGCTTTCTTT.

This clonotype appeared a few times. The gene calls are TRBV6-6 and TRBJ2-1, with D uncertain. Trimming took off 6 bases at V and 0 bases at J, with 12 bases between the two ends. The CDR3 spans 15 residues. The germline CDR1 and CDR2 sequences are MNHNY and SVGAGI (reference sequence). In DNA form, the CDR3 reads TGTGCCAGCAGCCCCGAGCTGAGCTCCTACAATGAGCAGTTCTTC. Residues: CASSPELSSYNEQFF.

V gene TRBV28 combines with J gene TRBJ2-7; a possible D gene is TRBD1 (5 bases). The V end was cut by 5 bases, the J end by 6 bases, with 8 bases between. Germline V gene sequence: CDR1 MDHEN, CDR2 SYDVKM. The CDR3 is made up of 11 amino acids. DNA of the CDR3: TGTGCCAGCAGTCCCCAGGGCGAGCAGTACTTC. This encodes CASSPQGEQYF.

The table lists this clonotype with many counts. The chain is built from TRBV19 and TRBJ1-5, with TRBD1 identical over 10 bases. The germline gives CDR1 LNHDA, CDR2 SQIVND (reference sequence). This CDR3 is 18 amino acids long. Losses at the gene ends were 1 base for V and 0 bases for J; bases not matched to a gene: 6. In DNA, the CDR3 is TGTGCCAGTAGTATAGGTCGACAGGGGGCTATTAGCAATCAGCCCCAGCATTTT. Protein product: CASSIGRQGAISNQPQHF.

This clonotype was recorded a few times. This chain uses TRBV6-6 with TRBJ1-2; TRBD1 aligns across 9 bases. V was pared by 5 bases and J by 8 bases, with 12 bases of the junction left unmatched. This CDR3 is built from 15 residues. Per germline, CDR1 MNHNY and CDR2 SVGAGI (reference sequence). The CDR3 is CASSPNLQGARGYTF. In DNA form, the CDR3 reads TGTGCCAGCAGTCCCAACCTACAGGGGGCGAGGGGCTACACCTTC.

In this sample, this clonotype turned up many times. The chain joins TRBV12-3 or TRBV12-4 to TRBJ1-1; 7 bases map to TRBD1. The CDR3 loop spans 13 amino acids. Germline trimming cut 5 bases from V and 4 bases from J; bases unmatched to any gene: 4. In DNA, the CDR3 is TGTGCCAGCAGTGTGGGACAGATCACTGAAGCTTTCTTT. This codes for CASSVGQITEAFF.

This clonotype was picked up many times. This chain uses TRBV11-1 with TRBJ2-1; D unclear. The CDR3 runs 13 residues. The germline CDR1 and CDR2 sequences are SGHAT and FQDESV (reference sequence). V was shortened by 5 bases and J by 5 bases, with 10 bases between the two germline ends. The CDR3 protein is CASSVNMNNEQFF. The CDR3 DNA follows: TGTGCCAGCAGCGTCAACATGAACAATGAGCAGTTCTTC.

The chain is built from TRBV7-9 and TRBJ1-2; no definite D call. Germline CDR1 is SEHNR and CDR2 is FQNEAQ (reference sequence). CDR3 length: 13 residues. The ends were cut back, 0 bases at V and 8 bases at J, with 10 bases in the middle. CDR3 DNA: TGTGCCAGCAGCTTAGCTGTCGTTAGGGGCTACACCTTC. Encoded protein: CASSLAVVRGYTF.

At least ten counts were recorded for this clonotype. This rearrangement joins TRBV7-6 to TRBJ1-1, with a weak D call TRBD1 (5 bases). V was clipped by 5 bases and J by 2 bases, with 9 bases between them. Germline V lookup: CDR1 SGHVS, CDR2 FNYEAQ. The CDR3 length is 13 residues. DNA for the CDR3: TGTGCCAGCAGCCCGACAGTTAACACTGAAGCTTTCTTT. This encodes CASSPTVNTEAFF. Looking up the rest from reference TRBV7-6 and TRBJ1-1 gives the full variable domain: GAGVSQSPRYKVTKRGQDVALRCDPISGHVSLYWYRQALGQGPEFLTYFNYEAQQDKSGLPNDRFSAERPEGSISTLTIQRTEQRDSAMYRCASSPTVNTEAFFGQGTRLTVV.

V is TRBV5-1 and J is TRBJ1-4, with no clear D. Germline lookup yields CDR1 SGHRS and CDR2 YFSETQ. The CDR3 runs 15 residues. V was pared by 0 bases and J by 8 bases, with 14 bases between. The CDR3 sequence is CASSLERPSREKLFF. Here the CDR3 DNA reads TGCGCCAGCAGCTTGGAGCGGCCTTCGAGGGAAAAACTGTTTTTT.

This clonotype was observed a few times. The V and J genes are TRBV2 and TRBJ2-7; 10 bases match TRBD2. This CDR3 has 15 residues. The germline V gene encodes CDR1 SNHLY and CDR2 FYNNEI. Losses at the gene ends were 4 bases for V and 5 bases for J; bases not matched to a gene: 8. The CDR3 region is CASSGGSGRPDEQYF. Written as DNA, the CDR3 is TGTGCCAGCAGTGGGGGTAGCGGGAGGCCGGACGAGCAGTACTTC.

This clonotype was seen a handful of times. This chain uses TRBV6-4 with TRBJ1-1; perhaps TRBD1 as D (5 bases). This CDR3 comprises 14 residues. V lost 4 bases and J 4 bases, leaving 13 bases between the germline ends. Germline loops: CDR1 MRHNA, CDR2 SNTAGT. The CDR3 region has the DNA TGTGCCAGCAGTGTATGGCGGGGGTGCACTGAAGCTTTCTTT. Translated: CASSVWRGCTEAFF.

The chain joins TRBV4-1 to TRBJ1-4, with a weak D call TRBD1 (5 bases). The CDR3 length is 15 residues. CDR1 is MGHRA, CDR2 YSYEKL, per germline. V lost 5 bases and J lost 8, with 18 bases in between. Here the CDR3 reads CASSGYGDGGEKLFF. Written as DNA, the CDR3 is TGCGCCAGCAGCGGTTACGGGGACGGTGGAGAAAAACTGTTTTTT.

This clonotype was counted many times. The chain couples TRBV28 to TRBJ2-7; 7 nucleotides line up with TRBD1. The CDR3 loop spans 16 amino acids. Trimming took 2 bases from V and 2 from J; bases not matched to a gene: 9. In germline, CDR1 is MDHEN, CDR2 SYDVKM. CDR3 bases: TGTGCCAGCAGTTTACCCGGGACAGCTCTTCCCTACGAGCAGTACTTC. It specifies CASSLPGTALPYEQYF.

This clonotype was counted many times. The chain joins TRBV10-2 to TRBJ2-6; 8 nucleotides align to TRBD1. This CDR3 is built from 17 residues. CDR1 is WSHSY, CDR2 SAAADI, per germline. The V and J ends lost 5 bases and 2 bases, in that order; junction bases with no gene match: 8. CDR3 in amino acids: CASSRAAGGAGANVLTF. Here the CDR3 DNA reads TGCGCCAGCAGTAGGGCTGCAGGGGGCGCTGGGGCCAACGTCCTGACTTTC.

A remark on this clonotype: Relative to the germline gene, one junction end is altered; a read error may explain this. CDR3 in amino acids: CVSSPPGLGVNEQYF. In DNA form, the CDR3 reads TGTGTCAGCTCACCCCCGGGACTAGGGGTGAACGAGCAGTACTTC. V and J are TRBV18 and TRBJ2-7, with TRBD2 identical over 8 bases. CDR1 and CDR2 from the germline V gene are KGHSH and LQKENI. The CDR3 is made up of 15 amino acids.

At least ten counts were recorded for this clonotype. V and J are TRBV6-6 and TRBJ2-1; 14 nucleotides align to TRBD2. CDR1 and CDR2 (germline): MNHNY, SVGAGI (reference sequence). After removal of 6 bases from V and 6 bases from J, the junction contained 4 bases not matched to a gene. CDR3 length equals 15 residues. CDR3 DNA sequence: TGTGCCAGCAGGCCGACTAGCGGGAGGGCCAATGAGCAGTTCTTC. Translating it yields CASRPTSGRANEQFF.

This clonotype came up a few times. The J gene is TRBJ2-7, the V gene TRBV11-2; D is uncertain. Deletions cut 5 bases from V and 2 bases from J, with 10 bases between. The CDR3 has 13 amino acids. Germline CDR1 SGHAT, CDR2 FQNNGV. The CDR3 spells CASSPPSAYEQYF. As DNA, the CDR3 is TGTGCCAGCAGCCCTCCGTCGGCCTACGAGCAGTACTTC.

This clonotype was recorded many times. This chain links TRBV2 with TRBJ2-3, with D perhaps TRBD2 (6 bases). This CDR3 region has 11 residues. V shed 6 bases and J shed 7 bases, with 8 bases lying between them. Germline assignment: CDR1 SNHLY and CDR2 FYNNEI. Here the CDR3 DNA reads TGTGCCAGCAGACTAGCTAATACGCAGTATTTT. It codes for CASRLANTQYF.

This clonotype was counted ten times or more. This chain joins TRBV6-2 or TRBV6-3 and TRBJ2-7; D is unresolved. This CDR3 spans 14 amino acids. CDR1 and CDR2 from the germline V gene are MNHEY and SVGEGT. With 2 bases removed from V and 0 bases from J, the gap between germline ends came to 8 bases. CDR3 bases: TGTGCCAGCAGTTACGATCAGAGCTCCTACGAGCAGTACTTC. Translating gives CASSYDQSSYEQYF.

This clonotype was counted only a few times. This chain uses TRBV24-1 with TRBJ2-1; a possible D gene is TRBD1 (6 bases). There are 13 residues in the CDR3. The germline V and J ends were trimmed by 9 bases and 6 bases, with 14 bases remaining between them. Germline V CDR1 and CDR2: KGHDR, SFDVKD. The DNA of the CDR3 is TGTGCCACCGGGGGCCCCACGGTCAATGAGCAGTTCTTC. Translation gives CATGGPTVNEQFF.

This clonotype occurred a few times. The chain combines TRBV19 with TRBJ2-5; possible D gene TRBD1, 5 bases. CDR3 length equals 17 residues. From germline, CDR1 is LNHDA and CDR2 SQIVND (reference sequence). Deletions cut 5 bases from V and 5 bases from J, with 24 bases between. DNA for the CDR3: TGTGCCAGTAGTTTAAGCCCCCCAGGGTCAGGTGGCGAGACCCAGTACTTC. This codes for CASSLSPPGSGGETQYF.

This clonotype was detected a few times. This rearrangement joins TRBV18 to TRBJ2-5, with D perhaps matching TRBD2 (6 bases). The CDR3 runs 13 residues. Germline CDR1 KGHSH, CDR2 LQKENI. Deletions cut 3 bases from V and 5 bases from J, with 10 bases between. The CDR3 is CASSPGGLETQYF. The DNA for the CDR3 is TGTGCCAGCTCACCGGGGGGTCTGGAGACCCAGTACTTC.

V is TRBV30 and J is TRBJ2-1; possible D gene TRBD1, 6 bases. Germline CDR1 GTSNPN, CDR2 SVGIG (reference sequence). V was trimmed by 4 bases and J by 0 bases, leaving 13 bases between them. The CDR3 runs to 15 residues. CDR3 sequence reads: CAWTPGQISYNEQFF. The CDR3 DNA reads as TGTGCCTGGACCCCCGGACAGATCTCCTACAATGAGCAGTTCTTC. The whole variable domain, remainder taken from reference TRBV30 and TRBJ2-1, is SQTIHQWPATLVQPVGSPLSLECTVEGTSNPNLYWYRQAAGRGLQLLFYSVGIGQISSEVPQNLSASRPQDRQFILSSKKLLLSDSGFYLCAWTPGQISYNEQFFGPGTRLTVL.

This clonotype was observed at least ten times. J is TRBJ1-1 and V is TRBV18; D gene ambiguous. This CDR3 comprises 16 residues. Germline CDR1 and CDR2: KGHSH and LQKENI. Trimming removed 5 bases at V and 0 bases at J, with 16 bases between. CDR3 loop: CASSYTPGSLNTEAFF. CDR3 nucleotide sequence: TGTGCCAGCTCATACACCCCGGGCAGCTTGAACACTGAAGCTTTCTTT.

The chain has TRBV3-1 and TRBJ2-7, with 10 bases that match TRBD1. Germline loops: CDR1 LGHDT, CDR2 YNNKEL (reference sequence). Trimming removed 1 base from V and 6 bases from J; junction bases left unmatched: 3. This CDR3 has 14 amino acids. CDR3 DNA: TGTGCCAGCAGCCAAGGGGGGACAGGGGTCGAGCAGTACTTC. It specifies CASSQGGTGVEQYF.

This clonotype was observed many times. This chain uses TRBV6-6 with TRBJ2-7, with D maybe TRBD1 (6 bases). CDR1 is MNHNY, CDR2 SVGAGI, per germline (reference sequence). The ends were cut back, 0 bases at V and 5 bases at J, with 11 bases in the middle. The length of the CDR3 is 14 residues. The DNA for the CDR3 is TGTGCCAGCAGTTACTCCCATACAGGGAACGAGCAGTACTTC. This codes for CASSYSHTGNEQYF.

The chain employs TRBV20-1 and TRBJ1-6, with 9 bases lining up with TRBD1. CDR1 is DFQATT and CDR2 is SNEGSKA in the germline V gene (reference sequence). This CDR3 comprises 13 residues. V dropped 6 bases and J dropped 6; count of bases not matched to a gene: 3. Here the CDR3 DNA reads TGCAGTGCCCGGACAGGGGTTAATTCACCCCTCCACTTT. It yields the protein CSARTGVNSPLHF.

V and J are TRBV4-3 and TRBJ2-1, with D perhaps assigned TRBD1 or TRBD2 (5 bases each). V was shortened by 1 base and J by 6 bases, with 19 bases between the two germline ends. Germline V gene lookup returns CDR1 LGHNA and CDR2 YSLEER. The CDR3 is 17 residues long. CDR3 nucleotide sequence: TGCGCCAGCAGCCAAGTGATAGGGGAGTCGAGAGGCAATGAGCAGTTCTTC. The encoded protein is CASSQVIGESRGNEQFF.